This T cell receptor beta chain emerged from a study of cytomegalovirus exposure and HLA in healthy donors. Study-wide background: It was reported in a later analysis that the same platform had been used for the 120 or so validation repertoires as for the 666 first-cohort repertoires. Study-wide findings and caveats: Three CMV-associated chains were confirmed in vitro to be specific for CMV antigens.

Germline-derived CDR1 and CDR2 are SGHDN and FVKESK. V was clipped by 5 bases and J by 7 bases; unmatched bases: 13. There are 18 residues in the CDR3. This clone is a singleton in its sample. The antigen is unknown. Measured with immunoSEQ multiplex PCR; TCRdb has only the in-frame clones, and not every one. In the table there are 110,000 or so clones, about nine tenths of which are singletons. The receptor's source is a man aged 18-30 years in good health and CMV-seropositive. The sample comprised PBMCs. The chain employs TRBV14 and TRBJ2-2, with 13 bases matching TRBD2. The CDR3 DNA reads TGTGCCAGCAGCAGTCGACTAGCGGGGGGCCCGTTTGGCGGGGAGCTGTTTTTT. Amino acid sequence: CASSSRLAGGPFGGELFF.